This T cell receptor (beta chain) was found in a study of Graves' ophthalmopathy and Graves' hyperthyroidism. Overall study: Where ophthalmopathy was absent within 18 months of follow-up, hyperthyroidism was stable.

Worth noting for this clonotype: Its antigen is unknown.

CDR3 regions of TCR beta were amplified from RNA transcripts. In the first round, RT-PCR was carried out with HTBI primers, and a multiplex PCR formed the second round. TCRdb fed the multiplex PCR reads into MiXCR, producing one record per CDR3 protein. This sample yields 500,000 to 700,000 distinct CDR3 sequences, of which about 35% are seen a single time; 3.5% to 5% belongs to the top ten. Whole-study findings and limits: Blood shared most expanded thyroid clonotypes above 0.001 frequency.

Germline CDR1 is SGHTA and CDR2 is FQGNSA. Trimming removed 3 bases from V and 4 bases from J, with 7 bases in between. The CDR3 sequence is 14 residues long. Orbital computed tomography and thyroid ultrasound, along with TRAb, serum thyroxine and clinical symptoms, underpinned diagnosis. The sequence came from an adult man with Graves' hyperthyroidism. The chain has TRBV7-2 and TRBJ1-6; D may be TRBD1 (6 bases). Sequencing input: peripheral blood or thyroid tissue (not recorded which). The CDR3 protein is CASSLDRYNSPLHF. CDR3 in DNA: TGTGCCAGCAGCTTGGACAGATATAATTCACCCCTCCACTTT.